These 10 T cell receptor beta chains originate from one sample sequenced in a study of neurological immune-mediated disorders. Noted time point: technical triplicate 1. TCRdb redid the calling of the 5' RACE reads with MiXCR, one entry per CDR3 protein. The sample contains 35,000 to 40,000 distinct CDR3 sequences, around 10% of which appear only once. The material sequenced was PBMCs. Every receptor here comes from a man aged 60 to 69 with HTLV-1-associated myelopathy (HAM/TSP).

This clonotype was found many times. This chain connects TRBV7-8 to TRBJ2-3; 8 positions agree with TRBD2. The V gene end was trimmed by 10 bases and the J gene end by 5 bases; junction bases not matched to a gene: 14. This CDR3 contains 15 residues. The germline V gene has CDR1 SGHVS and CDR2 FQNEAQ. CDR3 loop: CAIPLLAGGQDTQYF. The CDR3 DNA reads TGTGCCATCCCCCTCCTGGCGGGGGGACAAGATACGCAGTATTTT.

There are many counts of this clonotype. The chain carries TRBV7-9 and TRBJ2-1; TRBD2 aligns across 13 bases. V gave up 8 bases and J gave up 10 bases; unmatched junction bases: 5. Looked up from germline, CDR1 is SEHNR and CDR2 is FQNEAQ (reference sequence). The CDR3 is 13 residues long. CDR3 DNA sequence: TGTGCCAGCTCACTAGCGGGAGGGCGGGAGCAGTTCTTC. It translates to CASSLAGGREQFF.

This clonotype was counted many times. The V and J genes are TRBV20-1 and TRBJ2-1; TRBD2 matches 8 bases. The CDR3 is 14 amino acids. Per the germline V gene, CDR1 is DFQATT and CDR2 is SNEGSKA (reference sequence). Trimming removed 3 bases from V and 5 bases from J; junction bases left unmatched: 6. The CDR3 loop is CSASRTSGNNEQFF. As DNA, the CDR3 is TGCAGTGCTAGCCGTACTAGCGGAAACAATGAGCAGTTCTTC.

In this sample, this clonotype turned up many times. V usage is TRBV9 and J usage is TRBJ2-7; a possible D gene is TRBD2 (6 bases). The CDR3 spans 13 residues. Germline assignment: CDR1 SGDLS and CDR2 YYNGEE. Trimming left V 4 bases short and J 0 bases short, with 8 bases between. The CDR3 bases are TGTGCCAGCAGCTTTAGCGGCTCCTACGAGCAGTACTTC. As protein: CASSFSGSYEQYF.

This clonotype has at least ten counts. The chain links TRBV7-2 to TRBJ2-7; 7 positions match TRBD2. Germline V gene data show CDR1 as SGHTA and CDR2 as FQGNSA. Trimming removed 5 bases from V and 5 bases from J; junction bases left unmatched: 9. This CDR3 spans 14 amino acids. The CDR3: CASSIGTTRDEQYF. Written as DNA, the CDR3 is TGTGCCAGCAGCATCGGGACTACCAGGGACGAGCAGTACTTC. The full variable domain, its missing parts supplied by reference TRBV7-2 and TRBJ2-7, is GAGVSQSPSNKVTEKGKDVELRCDPISGHTALYWYRQSLGQGLEFLIYFQGNSAPDKSGLPSDRFSAERTGGSVSTLTIQRTQQEDSAVYLCASSIGTTRDEQYFGPGTRLTVT.

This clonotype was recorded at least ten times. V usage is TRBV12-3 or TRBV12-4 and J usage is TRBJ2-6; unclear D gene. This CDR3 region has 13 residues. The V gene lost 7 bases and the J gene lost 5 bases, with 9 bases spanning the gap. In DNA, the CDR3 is TGTGCCAGCACCCTGGGCAGGGCCAACGTCCTGACTTTC. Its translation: CASTLGRANVLTF.

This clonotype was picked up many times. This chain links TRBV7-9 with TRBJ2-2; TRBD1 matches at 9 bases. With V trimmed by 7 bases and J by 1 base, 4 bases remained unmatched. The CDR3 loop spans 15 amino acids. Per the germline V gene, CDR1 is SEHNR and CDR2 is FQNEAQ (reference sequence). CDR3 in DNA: TGTGCCAGCACCCAGGGACAGGGGAACACCGGGGAGCTGTTTTTT. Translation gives CASTQGQGNTGELFF.

This CDR3 is CASSLALYHTDTQYF. The CDR3 DNA sequence: TGTGCCAGCAGCTTAGCCCTGTACCACACGGATACGCAGTATTTT. The J gene is TRBJ2-3, the V gene TRBV7-2, with D unresolved. CDR1 SGHTA and CDR2 FQGNSA come from the germline V gene. There are 15 residues in the CDR3. V dropped 0 bases and J dropped 6 bases, with 13 bases sitting between them.

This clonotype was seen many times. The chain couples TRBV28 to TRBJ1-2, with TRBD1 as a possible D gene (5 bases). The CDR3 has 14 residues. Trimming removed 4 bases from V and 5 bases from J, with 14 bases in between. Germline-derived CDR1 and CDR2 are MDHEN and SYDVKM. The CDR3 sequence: CASSSLDGGYGYTF. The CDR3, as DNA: TGTGCCAGCAGTTCCTTGGACGGGGGATATGGCTACACCTTC.

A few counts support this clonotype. CDR3: CASNRVGELFF. DNA of the CDR3: TGTGCCAGCAACAGGGTCGGGGAGCTGTTTTTT. This chain connects TRBV19 to TRBJ2-2; D is perhaps TRBD1 (6 bases). Trimming removed 9 bases from V and 7 bases from J, with 9 bases in between. Per germline, CDR1 LNHDA and CDR2 SQIVND (reference sequence). CDR3 length: 11 residues. Looking up the rest from reference TRBV19 and TRBJ2-2 gives the full variable domain: DGGITQSPKYLFRKEGQNVTLSCEQNLNHDAMYWYRQDPGQGLRLIYYSQIVNDFQKGDIAEGYSVSREKKESFPLTVTSAQKNPTAFYLCASNRVGELFFGEGSRLTVL.